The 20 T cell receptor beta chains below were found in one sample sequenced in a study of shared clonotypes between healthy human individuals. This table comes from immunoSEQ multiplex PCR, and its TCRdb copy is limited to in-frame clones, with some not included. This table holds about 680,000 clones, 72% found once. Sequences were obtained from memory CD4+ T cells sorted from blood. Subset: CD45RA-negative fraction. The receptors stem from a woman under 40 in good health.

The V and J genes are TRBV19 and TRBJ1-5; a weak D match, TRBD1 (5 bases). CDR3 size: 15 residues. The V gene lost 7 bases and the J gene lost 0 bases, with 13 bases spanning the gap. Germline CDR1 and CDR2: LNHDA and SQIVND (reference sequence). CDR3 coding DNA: TGTGCCAGTACCGGGGGAGGGTATAGCAATCAGCCCCAGCATTTT. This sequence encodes CASTGGGYSNQPQHF.

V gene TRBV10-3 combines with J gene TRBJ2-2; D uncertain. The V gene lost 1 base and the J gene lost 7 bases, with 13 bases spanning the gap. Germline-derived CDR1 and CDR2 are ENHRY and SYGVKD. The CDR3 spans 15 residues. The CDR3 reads CAISEWTPASGELFF. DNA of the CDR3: TGTGCCATCAGTGAGTGGACCCCAGCGAGCGGGGAGCTGTTTTTT.

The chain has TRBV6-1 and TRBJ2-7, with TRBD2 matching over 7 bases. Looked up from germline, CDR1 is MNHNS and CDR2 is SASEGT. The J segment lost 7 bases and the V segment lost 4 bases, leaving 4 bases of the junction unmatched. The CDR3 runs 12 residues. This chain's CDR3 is CASSVGGEEQYF. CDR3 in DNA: TGTGCCAGCAGTGTTGGGGGGGAGGAGCAGTACTTC.

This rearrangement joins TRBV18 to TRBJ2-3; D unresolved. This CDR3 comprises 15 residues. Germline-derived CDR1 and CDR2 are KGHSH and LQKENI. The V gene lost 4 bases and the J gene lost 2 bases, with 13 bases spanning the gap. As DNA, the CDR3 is TGTGCCAGCTCACAGCCTAGTCACGACACAGATACGCAGTATTTT. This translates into CASSQPSHDTDTQYF.

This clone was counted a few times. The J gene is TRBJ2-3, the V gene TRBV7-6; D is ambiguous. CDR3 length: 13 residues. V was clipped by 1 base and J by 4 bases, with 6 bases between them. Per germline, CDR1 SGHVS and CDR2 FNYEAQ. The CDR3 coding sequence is TGTGCCAGCAGCTTAGTGGTAGCAGATACGCAGTATTTT. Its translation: CASSLVVADTQYF.

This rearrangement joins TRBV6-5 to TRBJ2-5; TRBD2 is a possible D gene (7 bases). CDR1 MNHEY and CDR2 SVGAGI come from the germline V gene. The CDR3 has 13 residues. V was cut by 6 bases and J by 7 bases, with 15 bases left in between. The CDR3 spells CASSVGEGGTQYF. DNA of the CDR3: TGTGCCAGCAGCGTGGGGGAGGGGGGGACCCAGTACTTC.

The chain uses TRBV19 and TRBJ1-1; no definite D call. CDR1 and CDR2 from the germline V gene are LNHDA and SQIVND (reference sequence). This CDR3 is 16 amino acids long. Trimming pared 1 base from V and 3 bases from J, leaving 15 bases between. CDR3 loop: CASSIVTSRRYTEAFF. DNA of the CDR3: TGTGCCAGTAGTATAGTGACAAGCCGTCGGTACACTGAAGCTTTCTTT. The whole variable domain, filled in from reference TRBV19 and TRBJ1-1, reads DGGITQSPKYLFRKEGQNVTLSCEQNLNHDAMYWYRQDPGQGLRLIYYSQIVNDFQKGDIAEGYSVSREKKESFPLTVTSAQKNPTAFYLCASSIVTSRRYTEAFFGQGTRLTVV.

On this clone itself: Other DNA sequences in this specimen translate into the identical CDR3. The CDR3 DNA reads as TGTGCCAGCAGTTTGGGCTCCTACGAGCAGTACTTC. This translates into CASSLGSYEQYF. This sequence joins TRBV28 and TRBJ2-7; D unclear. Between the trimmed V and J ends, which lost 3 bases and 0 bases, there was a span of 3 bases. The CDR3 spans 12 residues. The germline CDR1 and CDR2 sequences are MDHEN and SYDVKM.

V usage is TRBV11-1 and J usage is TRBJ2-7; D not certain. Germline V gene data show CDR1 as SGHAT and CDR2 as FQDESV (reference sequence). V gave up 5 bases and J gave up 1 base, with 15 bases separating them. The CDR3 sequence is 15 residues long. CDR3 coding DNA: TGTGCCAGCAGCATTCCTGGGTCGCAATCCTACGAGCAGTACTTC. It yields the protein CASSIPGSQSYEQYF.

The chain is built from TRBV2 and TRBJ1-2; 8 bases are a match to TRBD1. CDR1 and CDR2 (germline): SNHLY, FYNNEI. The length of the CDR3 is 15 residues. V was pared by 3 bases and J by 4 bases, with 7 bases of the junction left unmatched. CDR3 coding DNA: TGTGCCAGCAGTGAGACAGGGGACATCGGCTATGGCTACACCTTC. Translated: CASSETGDIGYGYTF. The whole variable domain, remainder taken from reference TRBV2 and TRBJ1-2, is EPEVTQTPSHQVTQMGQEVILRCVPISNHLYFYWYRQILGQKVEFLVSFYNNEISEKSEIFDDQFSVERPDGSNFTLKIRSTKLEDSAMYFCASSETGDIGYGYTFGSGTRLTVV.

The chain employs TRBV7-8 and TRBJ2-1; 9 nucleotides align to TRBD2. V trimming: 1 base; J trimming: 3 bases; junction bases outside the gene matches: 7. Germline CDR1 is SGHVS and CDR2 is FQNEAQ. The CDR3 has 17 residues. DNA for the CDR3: TGTGCCAGCAGCTTAGTGGGCGGGGGGGATTTCTACAATGAGCAGTTCTTC. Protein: CASSLVGGGDFYNEQFF.

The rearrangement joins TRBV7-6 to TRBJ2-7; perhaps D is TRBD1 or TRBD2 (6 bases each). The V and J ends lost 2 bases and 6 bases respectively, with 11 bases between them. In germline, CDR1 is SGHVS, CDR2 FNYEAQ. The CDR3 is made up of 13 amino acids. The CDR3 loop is CASSLLEGGEQYF. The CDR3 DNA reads TGTGCCAGCAGCTTATTGGAGGGGGGCGAGCAGTACTTC. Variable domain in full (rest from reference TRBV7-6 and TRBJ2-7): GAGVSQSPRYKVTKRGQDVALRCDPISGHVSLYWYRQALGQGPEFLTYFNYEAQQDKSGLPNDRFSAERPEGSISTLTIQRTEQRDSAMYRCASSLLEGGEQYFGPGTRLTVT.

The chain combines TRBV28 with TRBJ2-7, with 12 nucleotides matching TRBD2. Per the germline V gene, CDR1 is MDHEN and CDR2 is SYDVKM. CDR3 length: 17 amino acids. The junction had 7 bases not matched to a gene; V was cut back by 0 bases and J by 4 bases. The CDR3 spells CASSLWLAGGQRYEQYF. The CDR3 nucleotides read TGTGCCAGCAGTTTATGGCTAGCGGGAGGGCAGCGGTACGAGCAGTACTTC.

The CDR3 sequence: CASSFGDRDRDTQYF. CDR3 bases: TGCGCCAGCAGCTTTGGGGACAGGGACAGAGATACGCAGTATTTT. The chain is built from TRBV5-1 and TRBJ2-3, with TRBD1 matching over 9 bases. V gave up 2 bases and J gave up 5 bases; unmatched junction bases: 6. The length of the CDR3 is 15 residues. Germline CDR1 is SGHRS and CDR2 is YFSETQ.

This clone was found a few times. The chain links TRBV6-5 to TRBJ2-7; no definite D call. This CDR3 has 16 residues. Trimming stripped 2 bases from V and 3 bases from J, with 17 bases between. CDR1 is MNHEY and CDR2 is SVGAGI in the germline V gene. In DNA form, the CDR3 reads TGTGCCAGCAGTTACGCACCCGGCCCCAATCACTACGAGCAGTACTTC. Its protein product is CASSYAPGPNHYEQYF.

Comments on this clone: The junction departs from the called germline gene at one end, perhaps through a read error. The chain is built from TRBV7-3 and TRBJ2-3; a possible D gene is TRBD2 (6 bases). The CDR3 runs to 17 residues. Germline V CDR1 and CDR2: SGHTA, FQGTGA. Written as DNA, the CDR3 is TGCGCCAGCAGCCTAATAGCTGCGGGAACTACCACAGATACGCAGTATTTT. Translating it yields CASSLIAAGTTTDTQYF.

CDR3: CASSSWGLAVTDTQYF. The CDR3 nucleotides are TGTGCCAGCAGCTCCTGGGGACTAGCGGTCACAGATACGCAGTATTTT. V and J are TRBV5-4 and TRBJ2-3; 11 nucleotides match TRBD2. This CDR3 spans 16 amino acids. Trimming removed 3 bases from V and 2 bases from J; junction bases left unmatched: 5. CDR1 is SGHNT, CDR2 YYREEE, per germline (reference sequence).

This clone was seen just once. CDR3 nucleotide sequence: TGTGCCAGCAGTGGGGCCGACAGGTTCTCTGGAAACACCATATATTTT. Amino acid sequence: CASSGADRFSGNTIYF. The J gene is TRBJ1-3, the V gene TRBV28; tentative D call: TRBD1 (6 bases). Per germline, CDR1 MDHEN and CDR2 SYDVKM. Trimming took 5 bases from V and 0 from J, leaving 14 bases between them. CDR3 size: 16 residues.

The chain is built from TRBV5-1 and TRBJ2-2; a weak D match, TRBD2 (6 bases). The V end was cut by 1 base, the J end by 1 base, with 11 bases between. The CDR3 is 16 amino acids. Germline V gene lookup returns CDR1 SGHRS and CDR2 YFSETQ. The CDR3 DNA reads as TGCGCCAGCAGCTTGACGGCCGGGGGGAACACCGGGGAGCTGTTTTTT. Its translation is CASSLTAGGNTGELFF.

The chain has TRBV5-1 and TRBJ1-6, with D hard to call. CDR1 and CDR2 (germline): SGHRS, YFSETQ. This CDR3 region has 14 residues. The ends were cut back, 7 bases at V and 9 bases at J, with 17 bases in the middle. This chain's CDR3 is CASPNGRQSSPLHF. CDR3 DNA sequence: TGCGCCAGCCCAAACGGGCGGCAATCTTCACCCCTCCACTTT.